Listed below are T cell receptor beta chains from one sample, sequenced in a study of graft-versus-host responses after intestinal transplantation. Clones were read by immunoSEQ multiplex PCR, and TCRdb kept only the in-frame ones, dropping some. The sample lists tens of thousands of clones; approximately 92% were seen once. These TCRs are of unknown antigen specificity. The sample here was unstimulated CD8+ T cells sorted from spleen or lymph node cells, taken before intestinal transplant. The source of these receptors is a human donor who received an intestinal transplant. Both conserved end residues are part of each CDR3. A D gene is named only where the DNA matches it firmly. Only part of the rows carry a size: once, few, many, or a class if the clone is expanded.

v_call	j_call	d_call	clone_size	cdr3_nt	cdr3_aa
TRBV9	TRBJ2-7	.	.	TGTGCCAGCAGCCCCCCGCAGGGGAGCTCCTACGAGCAGTACTTC	CASSPPQGSSYEQYF
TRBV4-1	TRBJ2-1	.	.	TGCGCCAGCAGCCAAGAGGGCCCCCCCATTCAGTACAATGAGCAGTTCTTC	CASSQEGPPIQYNEQFF
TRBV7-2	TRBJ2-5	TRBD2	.	TGTGCCAGCAGCCACACTAGCGAGGAAGAGACCCAGTACTTC	CASSHTSEEETQYF
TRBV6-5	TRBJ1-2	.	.	TGTGCCAGCAGTTACTCGTCTTTAGGGGACTATGGCTACACCTTC	CASSYSSLGDYGYTF
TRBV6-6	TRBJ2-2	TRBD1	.	TGTGCCAGCAGGCAAGGGGGCCTGAACACCGGGGAGCTGTTTTTT	CASRQGGLNTGELFF
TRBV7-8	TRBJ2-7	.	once	TGTGCCAGCAGCCCCCGGGACAATCAGTACGAGCAGTACTTC	CASSPRDNQYEQYF
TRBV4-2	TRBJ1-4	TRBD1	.	TGTGCCAGCAGTCCCGGACAGGGAGGTAGGGAACTGTTTTTT	CASSPGQGGRELFF
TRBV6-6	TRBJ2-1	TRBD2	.	TGTGCCAGCAGTTACTCGGTCACTAGCGGATACAATGAGCAGTTCTTC	CASSYSVTSGYNEQFF
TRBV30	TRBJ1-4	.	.	TGTGCCTGGACCGACACACCGGGAGGTGAAAAACTGTTTTTT	CAWTDTPGGEKLFF
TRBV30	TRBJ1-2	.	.	TGTGCCTGGAGAACCGGGTTAGCTAACTATGGCTACACCTTC	CAWRTGLANYGYTF
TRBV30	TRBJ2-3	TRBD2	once	TGTGCCTGGGCCGGGCCTAGCGGGCTCGGGGATACGCAGTATTTT	CAWAGPSGLGDTQYF
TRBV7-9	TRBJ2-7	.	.	TGTGCCAGCAGCTCCACTCTAGCGACCTCCTACGAGCAGTACTTC	CASSSTLATSYEQYF
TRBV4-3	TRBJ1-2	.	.	TGCGCCAGCAGCCCTGGGCAGGGGTCGGACTATGGCTACACCTTC	CASSPGQGSDYGYTF
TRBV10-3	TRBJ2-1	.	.	TGTGCCATCAGTGCGCGGCGAGCCAATGAGCAGTTCTTC	CAISARRANEQFF
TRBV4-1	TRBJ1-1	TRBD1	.	TGCGCCAGCAGCCCCCGAGGGGACAGCGACATGAACACTGAAGCTTTCTTT	CASSPRGDSDMNTEAFF
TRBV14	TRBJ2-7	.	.	TGTGCCAGCAGCCCGCACGCGCGGTGGAACGAGCAGTACTTC	CASSPHARWNEQYF
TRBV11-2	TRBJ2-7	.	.	TGTGCCAGCAGCCGCGACAACTACGAGCAGTACTTC	CASSRDNYEQYF
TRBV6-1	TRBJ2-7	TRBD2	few	TGTGCCAGCAGTGAAGCGTCTAGCGGGGGCTACGAGCAGTACTTC	CASSEASSGGYEQYF
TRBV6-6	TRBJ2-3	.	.	TGTGCCAGCACAACGGGAGATACGCAGTATTTT	CASTTGDTQYF
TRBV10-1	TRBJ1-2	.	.	TGCGCCAGCCTCCGGAGGGGATTCTATGGCTACACCTTC	CASLRRGFYGYTF
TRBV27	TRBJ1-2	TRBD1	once	TGTGCCAGCAGTCTACAGGGGGCAGGCTATGGCTACACCTTC	CASSLQGAGYGYTF
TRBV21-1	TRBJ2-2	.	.	TGTGCCAGCAACAACCGGGACAGGGTAAACACCGGGGAGCTGTTTTTT	CASNNRDRVNTGELFF
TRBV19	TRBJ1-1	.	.	TGTGCCAGTAGTATAAACGGGTTCTTGGGCACTGAAGCTTTCTTT	CASSINGFLGTEAFF
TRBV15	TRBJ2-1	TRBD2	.	TGTGCCACCAGCAGAGATCCGAGCGGGGGGTACAATGAGCAGTTCTTC	CATSRDPSGGYNEQFF